This entry features one TCR beta chain sequence. The antigen this receptor binds is unknown. There are no base qualities to consult, and no much larger clone falls within one base. Library preparation employed the immunoSEQ multiplex PCR assay. For TCR sequencing, RNA was extracted from every sample and reverse transcribed into cDNA to serve as template. SuperScript III was used to make first-strand cDNA, primed with a 2:1 mix of oligo-dT and random hexamers. Amplification bias was assessed with a synthetic immune receptor repertoire, and residual bias was removed computationally. The original pipeline was this. After raw reads were preprocessed to remove errors, the CDR3 was defined following IMGT conventions as running from the conserved cysteine to phenylalanine. Clonality was computed as 1 minus the Shannon entropy, with the entropy normalized by log2 of the number of productive unique TCRs. CD4 or CD8 identity of scalp clones was inferred by cross-referencing scalp TCRbeta sequences with sorted blood CD4 and CD8 repertoires. This immuneACCESS table, as held by TCRdb, lists in-frame sequences with V and J called but not all clones. Of the missing ones, under half trace to an unresolved V gene in checked studies; the others have no known cause. The DNA gave D and trimming, while V, J and clone size come from that table. The sample profile shows more than 150,000 clones; approximately 60% of them were found once. The ten top clones hold 3% to 3.5% of the sample.

This entry comes from a study of CD8+ T cells in alopecia areata (dated by TCRdb to 2016 to 2019). Background for the entire study: Treated patients were enrolled in an open-label pilot trial of oral tofacitinib at 5 to 10 mg twice daily for moderate-to-severe alopecia areata. High-throughput TCRbeta sequencing was used to examine T cell clonal expansion in alopecia areata in both the C3H/HeJ mouse model and human patients. Disease severity in treated patients was measured with the SALT score, which quantifies the percentage of affected scalp surface area. Tofacitinib was administered for 6 to 18 months, and 6 months of follow-up off drug were then conducted to assess delayed response and recurrence. Amplification of TCRbeta CDR3 regions was done by immunoSEQ multiplex PCR using 35 Vbeta forward primers and 13 Jbeta reverse primers. Scalp tissue and sorted CD4+ and CD8+ peripheral blood T cells from patchy and totalis/universalis alopecia areata patients and from healthy controls were covered by human TCRbeta sequencing. Scalp clonality was compared across normal scalp (n=4), patchy alopecia areata scalp (n=8), and alopecia totalis/universalis scalp (n=8). Tofacitinib-treated patients had biopsies at baseline and at 4 and 24 weeks of treatment, with a later scalp biopsy in several patients. RNA was extracted with the PAXgene miRNA kit for fixed scalp, the miRNeasy kit for PBMCs, and the RNeasy kit for mouse skin. Study-wide conclusions, independent of this receptor: Many expanded lesional clones persisted in scalp and blood during tofacitinib treatment, which may partly explain relapse after stopping treatment. Higher clonality and more expanded CD8+ clones were observed in lesional scalp than in normal scalp, particularly in alopecia totalis/universalis, a finding suggestive of antigenic drive. Scalp clonality and the number of expanded CD8+ clones among the top 100 scalp clones were significantly decreased by tofacitinib. Shared TCR sequences between patients were less evident than in mice, which may be partly attributable to HLA diversity in the patient population. Unlike mouse skin, where gammadelta T cells dominate, normal human skin contains resident alphabeta T cells that get sequenced too, which complicates analysis of the scalp TCR repertoire. Because the treated cohort was small and had only one nonresponder, larger studies are needed to examine links between baseline CD8+ expansion and response.

The germline V gene yields SNHLY for CDR1 and FYNNEI for CDR2. The cysteine opens and the phenylalanine closes a CDR3 of 13 amino acids. The kept DNA is CDR3 alone, 39 bases in frame from the first base. V is clipped by 0 bases and J by 8 bases, and the sequence between their germline boundaries is 8 bases long. The time point label on this specimen signifies: around 4 weeks on oral tofacitinib. The sample's treatment or condition label, in plain terms: oral pan-JAK inhibitor, 5-10 mg twice daily. Lesional scalp punch biopsies and peripheral blood were obtained from alopecia areata patients. PBMCs were separated by density centrifugation and stained for CD3, CD4 and CD8, after which CD4+ and CD8+ T cells were sorted on a FACSAria.

Sequenced here: CD4+ T cells sorted from blood, sampled at week 4, from a patient treated with tofacitinib. Recombination joined TRBV2 with TRBJ2-1; the D gene is perhaps TRBD1, from 5 matching bases. This receptor was obtained from a human donor with alopecia areata. The bases read TGTGCCAGCAGTGAAGCCTCCAGGGATGAGCAGTTCTTC. This yields the protein CASSEASRDEQFF. Beyond the CDR3, the reference TRBV2 and TRBJ2-1 genes provide the residues; the full variable domain reads: EPEVTQTPSHQVTQMGQEVILRCVPISNHLYFYWYRQILGQKVEFLVSFYNNEISEKSEIFDDQFSVERPDGSNFTLKIRSTKLEDSAMYFCASSEASRDEQFFGPGTRLTVL.